This T cell receptor beta chain appears in the sequencing data of a study of blood T cell repertoires in COVID-19. The overall study: Both acute and convalescent COVID-19 samples were obtained from the United States, Italy and Spain. PBMCs, B-cell-depleted T cells, or T cells provided the cDNA or gDNA that made up the material.

Per the original methods: The authors estimated nucleated cell counts from reference gene primer amplification. This table comes from immunoSEQ multiplex PCR, and its TCRdb copy is limited to in-frame clones, with some not included. The V and J calls and clone size were taken over from that table, and D and trimming were inferred from the DNA. The table has some 260,000 clones, roughly 90% seen once. The CDR3 totals 14 residues. From germline, CDR1 is SEHNR and CDR2 FQNEAQ (reference sequence). Trimming at V came to 4 bases and at J to 5 bases, leaving 8 bases not matched to a gene. This clone has just a few counts.

Specimen: peripheral blood. The source of this sequence is a woman aged 25 to 39 with acute or convalescent COVID-19. The chain carries TRBV7-9 and TRBJ2-7; 7 bases agree with TRBD1. CDR3: CASSSTGYRNEQYF. CDR3 nucleotide sequence: TGTGCCAGCAGCTCGACAGGGTACCGCAACGAGCAGTACTTC.